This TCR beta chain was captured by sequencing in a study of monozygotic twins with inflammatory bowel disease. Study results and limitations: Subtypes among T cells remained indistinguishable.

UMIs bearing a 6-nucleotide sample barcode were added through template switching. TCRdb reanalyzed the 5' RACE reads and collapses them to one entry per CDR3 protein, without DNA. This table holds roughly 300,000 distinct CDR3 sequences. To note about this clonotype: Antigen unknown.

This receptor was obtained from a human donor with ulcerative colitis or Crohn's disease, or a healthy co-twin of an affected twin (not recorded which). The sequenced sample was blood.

The CDR3: CASSPGLTTNEKLFF. This rearrangement joins TRBV7-2 to TRBJ1-4. Germline loops: CDR1 SGHTA, CDR2 FQGNSA. The CDR3 is 15 residues long.